The sequence of this T cell receptor beta chain was determined in a study of blood T cell repertoires in COVID-19 (dated by TCRdb to about 2020). In the study overall: Samples from collaborators originated in the United States, Italy and Spain and spanned both the acute and convalescent phases of COVID-19. The prospective study material was composed of cDNA or gDNA derived from T cells, B-cell-depleted T cells, or PBMCs. The dataset comprised deeply sampled blood TCRbeta repertoires from subjects exposed to, actively infected with, or recovered from COVID-19. A freely available public database, intended as a resource for researchers studying the immune response to SARS-CoV-2, is where the repertoires were released. Samples came from the ongoing ImmuneRACE study (first 160 participants) plus 1,254 subjects from 6 global collaborators. The sample metadata nearly always contained a de-identified subject ID, COVID-19 status, age in years and sex. Where available, HLA class I and class II types were taken from metadata supplied by the sample provider and were not determined by assay-based typing.

Measured from the cysteine to the phenylalanine, the CDR3 is 15 residues long. Solely the CDR3 DNA is kept, with 45 bases framed from the first base. CDR1 and CDR2 are read off the germline V gene as SGHTA and FQGNSA. V and J are trimmed by 4 bases and 4 bases, and the gene matches miss 5 bases of the junction. Note on this clone: The specificity of this receptor is unknown. Base qualities were left out, and no much larger clone turns up one base away.

General conclusions and limits of the study: The quantity of clinical and demographic metadata differed by source and by participant and was supplied without curation.

The immunoSEQ Assay, a bias-controlled multiplex PCR, was used to amplify TCRbeta CDR3 regions from genomic DNA. The published analysis was carried out like this. Nucleated cell counts per sample were estimated from amplification of reference gene primers within the assay. To quantify the absolute abundance of each unique TCRbeta CDR3 rearrangement, sequence reads were collapsed and filtered. Productive Simpson clonality was computed per sample as the square root of Simpson's diversity index over productive rearrangements. TCRdb obtained this table from immuneACCESS and retained in-frame rearrangements with V and J assigned. These tables miss some clones; where compared with another copy, unresolved V genes account for less than half of the shortfall, and the remainder is unexplained. V and J calls and clone size are as listed in that table; D and trimming were resolved from the DNA. Across this sample there are tens of thousands of clones, with roughly nine tenths seen only once. The biggest ten clones account for 17% of the sample.

Whole blood was collected in K2EDTA tubes by collaborating institutions according to the institutions' own protocols. For TCRbeta analysis, collaborators shipped samples in one of three forms: frozen whole blood, isolated PBMCs, or DNA extracted from either of those sample types. The source material was peripheral blood. This receptor was identified in an elderly man in a cohort sampled during active COVID-19. Rearrangement joined TRBV7-2 to TRBJ1-2; 11 of the junction bases match TRBD1. This receptor carries the CDR3 CASSSGQGEGYGYTF. In nucleotides, the sequence is TGTGCCAGCAGCTCGGGACAGGGGGAGGGCTATGGCTACACCTTC.